The clone carrying this T cell receptor beta chain was recorded at least ten times. Antigen unknown. RNA transcripts gave rise to amplified TCR beta CDR3 regions. Researchers ran a first-round RT-PCR on the TCR CDR3 using the HTBI primer set. TCRdb called the multiplex PCR reads again in MiXCR, with one record for every CDR3 protein. This sample carries over 500,000 distinct CDR3 sequences, over 35% of them seen once, and the ten largest clones take 44%. V gave up 0 bases and J gave up 4 bases; unmatched junction bases: 4. Germline assignment: CDR1 SQVTM and CDR2 ANQGSEA. The CDR3 totals 14 residues. The sample is drawn from a study of T cells in Graves' hyperthyroidism and ophthalmopathy. Whole-study findings and limits: Separating ophthalmopathy from stable hyperthyroidism was achieved by a 13 V-J model. Most clonotypes that expanded in the thyroid above 0.001 also showed up in blood.

The chain joins TRBV29-1 to TRBJ2-7, with TRBD2 identical over 9 bases. The source is an adult woman with Graves' disease, either hyperthyroidism or ophthalmopathy (not recorded which). Sequencing was carried out using peripheral blood or thyroid tissue (not recorded which). The CDR3 coding sequence is TGCAGCGTTGAAGATCCCCTAGCGGGATACGAGCAGTACTTC. This translates into CSVEDPLAGYEQYF.